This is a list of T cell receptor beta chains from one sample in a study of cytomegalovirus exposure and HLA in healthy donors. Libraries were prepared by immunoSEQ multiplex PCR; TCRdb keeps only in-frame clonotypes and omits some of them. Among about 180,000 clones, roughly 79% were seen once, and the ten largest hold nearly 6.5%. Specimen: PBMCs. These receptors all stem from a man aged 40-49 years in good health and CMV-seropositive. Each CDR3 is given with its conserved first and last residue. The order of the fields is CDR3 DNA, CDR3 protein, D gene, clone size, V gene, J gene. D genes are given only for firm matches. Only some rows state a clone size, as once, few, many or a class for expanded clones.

CDR3 DNA: TGTGCCAGCACCCACGGGCTAGCGGGCCGCCGAGGGGAGACCCAGTACTTC
CDR3 protein: CASTHGLAGRRGETQYF
D gene: TRBD2
clone size: -
V gene: TRBV11-2
J gene: TRBJ2-5

CDR3 DNA: TGTGCCAGCGGACTCGGGGGGGACCTGATCGAGCAGTACTTC
CDR3 protein: CASGLGGDLIEQYF
D gene: TRBD2
clone size: -
V gene: TRBV7-2
J gene: TRBJ2-7

CDR3 DNA: TGTGCCAGCAGAATACAGGGGGCCTACGAGCAGTACTTC
CDR3 protein: CASRIQGAYEQYF
D gene: TRBD1
clone size: -
V gene: TRBV28
J gene: TRBJ2-7

CDR3 DNA: TGTGCCAGCAGTGACGGGGGTTACATATGGCCCGACGTCCTGACTTTC
CDR3 protein: CASSDGGYIWPDVLTF
D gene: -
clone size: -
V gene: TRBV6-1
J gene: TRBJ2-6

CDR3 DNA: TGTGCCAGCTCGGGTGGACACAACTACGAGCAGTACTTC
CDR3 protein: CASSGGHNYEQYF
D gene: -
clone size: -
V gene: TRBV18
J gene: TRBJ2-7

CDR3 DNA: TGTGCCCACCGGGACACACCTAATGAAAAACTGTTTTTT
CDR3 protein: CAHRDTPNEKLFF
D gene: -
clone size: -
V gene: TRBV21-1
J gene: TRBJ1-4

CDR3 DNA: TGTGCCAGCAGCTCGACTACTACGGCGGGAGATACGCAGTATTTT
CDR3 protein: CASSSTTTAGDTQYF
D gene: -
clone size: once
V gene: TRBV5-6
J gene: TRBJ2-3

CDR3 DNA: TGTGCCAGCAGCCTCCAACAGGGGCAGGGTTCACCCCTCCACTTT
CDR3 protein: CASSLQQGQGSPLHF
D gene: TRBD1
clone size: -
V gene: TRBV11-2
J gene: TRBJ1-6

CDR3 DNA: TGTGCCAGCAGCCAAGGACTAGCGGGAGGGCCCCACGAGCAGTACTTC
CDR3 protein: CASSQGLAGGPHEQYF
D gene: TRBD2
clone size: -
V gene: TRBV4-2
J gene: TRBJ2-7

CDR3 DNA: TGTGCCAGTAGTCTACAGACTACTGGGTCTCAAGAGACCCAGTACTTC
CDR3 protein: CASSLQTTGSQETQYF
D gene: -
clone size: few
V gene: TRBV19
J gene: TRBJ2-5

CDR3 DNA: TGTGCCAGCTCCCCTCCGGTTGGGGGAGGATCTAGCTACGAGCAGTACTTC
CDR3 protein: CASSPPVGGGSSYEQYF
D gene: -
clone size: -
V gene: TRBV18
J gene: TRBJ2-7

CDR3 DNA: TGTGCCAGCAGCTTAGTCTACCGGGGGGGGGAGCTGTTTTTT
CDR3 protein: CASSLVYRGGELFF
D gene: -
clone size: -
V gene: TRBV7-2
J gene: TRBJ2-2

CDR3 DNA: TGCGCCAGCAGCTCGCAGGGGGCAGAATACTATGGCTACACCTTC
CDR3 protein: CASSSQGAEYYGYTF
D gene: TRBD1
clone size: -
V gene: TRBV5-1
J gene: TRBJ1-2

CDR3 DNA: TGTGCCAGCAGTGGCGGGGCCTACGAGCAGTACTTC
CDR3 protein: CASSGGAYEQYF
D gene: -
clone size: -
V gene: TRBV2
J gene: TRBJ2-7

CDR3 DNA: TGTGCCAGCTCAGAGGCGGGACAGCATGAAAAACTGTTTTTT
CDR3 protein: CASSEAGQHEKLFF
D gene: TRBD1
clone size: -
V gene: TRBV28
J gene: TRBJ1-4

CDR3 DNA: TGTGCCAGCAGTGAAGGGCTGACGGGAGCGGTAAACTATGGCTACACCTTC
CDR3 protein: CASSEGLTGAVNYGYTF
D gene: -
clone size: -
V gene: TRBV6-1
J gene: TRBJ1-2

CDR3 DNA: TGTGCCAGCTCTACTATGGATACGCAGTATTTT
CDR3 protein: CASSTMDTQYF
D gene: -
clone size: -
V gene: TRBV14
J gene: TRBJ2-3

CDR3 DNA: TGTGCCAGCAGCTCTGGGACAGGGGCGGGTGGCTACACCTTC
CDR3 protein: CASSSGTGAGGYTF
D gene: TRBD1
clone size: few
V gene: TRBV11-2
J gene: TRBJ1-2

CDR3 DNA: TGCAGCGTTGAACTTCTCTTAGCGGGAAGCTCCTACAATGAGCAGTTCTTC
CDR3 protein: CSVELLLAGSSYNEQFF
D gene: TRBD2
clone size: few
V gene: TRBV29-1
J gene: TRBJ2-1

CDR3 DNA: TGTGCCAGCAGCTTGGGCACCGCCTACAATGAGCAGTTCTTC
CDR3 protein: CASSLGTAYNEQFF
D gene: -
clone size: -
V gene: TRBV7-6
J gene: TRBJ2-1

CDR3 DNA: TGTGCCAGCAGCCAAGACTTTCAGGGTTCACCCCTCCACTTT
CDR3 protein: CASSQDFQGSPLHF
D gene: -
clone size: -
V gene: TRBV7-8
J gene: TRBJ1-6

CDR3 DNA: TGTGCCAGCTCCCCGCCAGGGCTGGCTGCGGAGCTGTTTTTT
CDR3 protein: CASSPPGLAAELFF
D gene: -
clone size: -
V gene: TRBV6-6
J gene: TRBJ2-2

CDR3 DNA: TGTGCCAGCAGCAAACGACCGGGACTAGCACGGGATGAGCAGTTCTTC
CDR3 protein: CASSKRPGLARDEQFF
D gene: TRBD2
clone size: -
V gene: TRBV9
J gene: TRBJ2-1

CDR3 DNA: TGTGCCAGCAGTGAAGCGGGACAGGGCATCGGAGAGACCCAGTACTTC
CDR3 protein: CASSEAGQGIGETQYF
D gene: TRBD1
clone size: -
V gene: TRBV6-1
J gene: TRBJ2-5

CDR3 DNA: TGTGCCAGCAGTGGGGCCGGCTTGAATGGCTACACCTTC
CDR3 protein: CASSGAGLNGYTF
D gene: -
clone size: -
V gene: TRBV6-1
J gene: TRBJ1-2

CDR3 DNA: TGTGCCAGCAGCTCTTCTAGCGGAAAGGCCGGGGAGCTGTTTTTT
CDR3 protein: CASSSSSGKAGELFF
D gene: TRBD2
clone size: -
V gene: TRBV7-2
J gene: TRBJ2-2

CDR3 DNA: TGTGCCAGCAGCGTCGCGCTAGCCTCCTACGAGCAGTACTTC
CDR3 protein: CASSVALASYEQYF
D gene: -
clone size: -
V gene: TRBV12-1
J gene: TRBJ2-7

CDR3 DNA: TGTGCCAGCTCAGCTCCGACAGGGGGCGAGGAGACCCAGTACTTC
CDR3 protein: CASSAPTGGEETQYF
D gene: TRBD1
clone size: -
V gene: TRBV18
J gene: TRBJ2-5

CDR3 DNA: TGTGCCAGCACCATGGGAGGGACAGAGACCCAGTACTTC
CDR3 protein: CASTMGGTETQYF
D gene: TRBD2
clone size: -
V gene: TRBV11-3
J gene: TRBJ2-5

CDR3 DNA: TGCAGCGTTGAAGACCGGCGTAGAGGGAACACCGGGGAGCTGTTTTTT
CDR3 protein: CSVEDRRRGNTGELFF
D gene: -
clone size: few
V gene: TRBV29-1
J gene: TRBJ2-2

CDR3 DNA: TGTGCCAGCAGCCCCCGATCGGTTACCCAGTACTTC
CDR3 protein: CASSPRSVTQYF
D gene: -
clone size: -
V gene: TRBV7-9
J gene: TRBJ2-5

CDR3 DNA: TGCGCCAGCAGCTTGGCCGGAGAGGACAATCAGCCCCAGCATTTT
CDR3 protein: CASSLAGEDNQPQHF
D gene: -
clone size: -
V gene: TRBV5-1
J gene: TRBJ1-5

CDR3 DNA: TGTGCCAGCAGCGTAGGGGTAGCGGGAGGGCCGTTTGAAGAGACCCAGTACTTC
CDR3 protein: CASSVGVAGGPFEETQYF
D gene: TRBD2
clone size: few
V gene: TRBV9
J gene: TRBJ2-5

CDR3 DNA: TGTGCCAGCACCCTACTAGGAGCCACTGAAGCTTTCTTT
CDR3 protein: CASTLLGATEAFF
D gene: -
clone size: -
V gene: TRBV7-9
J gene: TRBJ1-1

CDR3 DNA: TGCGCCAGCAGCCAAGGACTAGCGGGACGCTCCTACAATGAGCAGTTCTTC
CDR3 protein: CASSQGLAGRSYNEQFF
D gene: TRBD2
clone size: -
V gene: TRBV4-1
J gene: TRBJ2-1

CDR3 DNA: TGTGCCAGCGCTATTCGTTGGGAGCAGTACTTC
CDR3 protein: CASAIRWEQYF
D gene: -
clone size: -
V gene: TRBV7-9
J gene: TRBJ2-7

CDR3 DNA: TGTGCCAGCCACCCAAGGACTAGCGGATCCTACGAGCAGTACTTC
CDR3 protein: CASHPRTSGSYEQYF
D gene: TRBD2
clone size: -
V gene: TRBV2
J gene: TRBJ2-7

CDR3 DNA: TGCGCCAGCAGCGAGAATACAGGGTCCTTGACTGAAGCTTTCTTT
CDR3 protein: CASSENTGSLTEAFF
D gene: -
clone size: -
V gene: TRBV5-1
J gene: TRBJ1-1

CDR3 DNA: TGTGCCAGCGGGACAGGGGGCATTGAAAAACTGTTTTTT
CDR3 protein: CASGTGGIEKLFF
D gene: TRBD1
clone size: few
V gene: TRBV6-6
J gene: TRBJ1-4

CDR3 DNA: TGTGCCAGCAGACCCACGGGGAACACCGGGGAGCTGTTTTTT
CDR3 protein: CASRPTGNTGELFF
D gene: -
clone size: -
V gene: TRBV9
J gene: TRBJ2-2

CDR3 DNA: TGCAGCGTTGGGCGGACAGATACGCAGTATTTT
CDR3 protein: CSVGRTDTQYF
D gene: -
clone size: -
V gene: TRBV29-1
J gene: TRBJ2-3

CDR3 DNA: TGCGCCAGCAGGCCTAGCGGGAGTCTTCTCTACGAGCAGTACTTC
CDR3 protein: CASRPSGSLLYEQYF
D gene: TRBD2
clone size: -
V gene: TRBV10-2
J gene: TRBJ2-7

CDR3 DNA: TGTGCCAGCCACGTCGGTATGGTCGTGACTAGCGGTGATTACAATGAGCAGTTCTTC
CDR3 protein: CASHVGMVVTSGDYNEQFF
D gene: TRBD2
clone size: -
V gene: TRBV28
J gene: TRBJ2-1

CDR3 DNA: TGCAGCGTCGGCTCCGGGACAGGATACAATGAGCAGTTCTTC
CDR3 protein: CSVGSGTGYNEQFF
D gene: TRBD1
clone size: -
V gene: TRBV29-1
J gene: TRBJ2-1

CDR3 DNA: TGTGCCTGGAGCCAGGGCTATAGCAATCAGCCCCAGCATTTT
CDR3 protein: CAWSQGYSNQPQHF
D gene: -
clone size: -
V gene: TRBV30
J gene: TRBJ1-5

CDR3 DNA: TGTGCCAGCAGCTTGAGGACAGCGAACACTGAAGCTTTCTTT
CDR3 protein: CASSLRTANTEAFF
D gene: -
clone size: -
V gene: TRBV7-2
J gene: TRBJ1-1

CDR3 DNA: TGTGCCAGTACCCCCGGACAGACCCGCCTGGGAAACACCATATATTTT
CDR3 protein: CASTPGQTRLGNTIYF
D gene: -
clone size: -
V gene: TRBV19
J gene: TRBJ1-3

CDR3 DNA: TGTGCCAGCAGGGTTCCGGGAAGCTATGGCTACACCTTC
CDR3 protein: CASRVPGSYGYTF
D gene: -
clone size: -
V gene: TRBV6-1
J gene: TRBJ1-2

CDR3 DNA: TGTGCCAGCTCACCAGAGGGCTTAGCCAAAAACATTCAGTACTTC
CDR3 protein: CASSPEGLAKNIQYF
D gene: -
clone size: -
V gene: TRBV18
J gene: TRBJ2-4

CDR3 DNA: TGCGCCAGCAGCTTGGTGCTAGGTTACAATGAGCAGTTCTTC
CDR3 protein: CASSLVLGYNEQFF
D gene: -
clone size: -
V gene: TRBV5-1
J gene: TRBJ2-1

CDR3 DNA: TGTGCCAGCAGTTTACCAACCGGTTCTTACGGAAACAGTCAGTACTTC
CDR3 protein: CASSLPTGSYGNSQYF
D gene: -
clone size: -
V gene: TRBV28
J gene: TRBJ2-4

CDR3 DNA: TGTGCCAGCAGTTGGTCCTCACAGGGGGCCCCTTATGAGCAGTTCTTC
CDR3 protein: CASSWSSQGAPYEQFF
D gene: TRBD1
clone size: -
V gene: TRBV6-5
J gene: TRBJ2-1

CDR3 DNA: TGTGCCAGCAGCTTAGCTGGGACAGGTGGTGGCTACACCTTC
CDR3 protein: CASSLAGTGGGYTF
D gene: TRBD1
clone size: -
V gene: TRBV5-5
J gene: TRBJ1-2

CDR3 DNA: TGTGCCAGCAGCGTAGGGGGACAGGGCCTCCAAGAGACCCAGTACTTC
CDR3 protein: CASSVGGQGLQETQYF
D gene: TRBD1
clone size: -
V gene: TRBV9
J gene: TRBJ2-5

CDR3 DNA: TGTGCCAGCTCACCCCCAGGACTAGCGGGATGGTCAGATACGCAGTATTTT
CDR3 protein: CASSPPGLAGWSDTQYF
D gene: TRBD2
clone size: -
V gene: TRBV18
J gene: TRBJ2-3

CDR3 DNA: TGTGCCACCTCGAGGGACAGGGTTTGGGATGAGCAGTTCTTC
CDR3 protein: CATSRDRVWDEQFF
D gene: TRBD1
clone size: -
V gene: TRBV19
J gene: TRBJ2-1

CDR3 DNA: TGCAGCGTTCAGGTCACTGAAGCTTTCTTT
CDR3 protein: CSVQVTEAFF
D gene: -
clone size: -
V gene: TRBV29-1
J gene: TRBJ1-1

CDR3 DNA: TGTGCCAGCACTACCCCGGGGGGCGGGGAGCTGTTTTTT
CDR3 protein: CASTTPGGGELFF
D gene: TRBD2
clone size: -
V gene: TRBV11-2
J gene: TRBJ2-2

CDR3 DNA: TGTGCCAGCAGTTACGACAGGGGGACAGATACGCAGTATTTT
CDR3 protein: CASSYDRGTDTQYF
D gene: TRBD1
clone size: -
V gene: TRBV6-5
J gene: TRBJ2-3

CDR3 DNA: TGTGCCAGCAGTGAGCCGCGGCAGGGAGGGTGGACCCAGTACTTC
CDR3 protein: CASSEPRQGGWTQYF
D gene: TRBD2
clone size: -
V gene: TRBV25-1
J gene: TRBJ2-5